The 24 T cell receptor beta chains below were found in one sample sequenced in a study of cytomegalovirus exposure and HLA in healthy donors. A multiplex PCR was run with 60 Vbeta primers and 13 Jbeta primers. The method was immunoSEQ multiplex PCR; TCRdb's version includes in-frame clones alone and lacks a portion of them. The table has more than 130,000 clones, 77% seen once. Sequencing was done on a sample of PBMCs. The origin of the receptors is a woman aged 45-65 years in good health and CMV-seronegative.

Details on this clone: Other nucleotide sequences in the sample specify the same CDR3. The CDR3 bases are TGCGCCAGCAGCTTGGCCCAGGGGAATTCACCCCTCCACTTT. This encodes CASSLAQGNSPLHF. J is TRBJ1-6 and V is TRBV5-1, with D possibly matching TRBD1 (6 bases). This CDR3 has 14 amino acids. Trimming removed 0 bases from V and 7 bases from J, with 8 bases in between. In germline, CDR1 is SGHRS, CDR2 YFSETQ.

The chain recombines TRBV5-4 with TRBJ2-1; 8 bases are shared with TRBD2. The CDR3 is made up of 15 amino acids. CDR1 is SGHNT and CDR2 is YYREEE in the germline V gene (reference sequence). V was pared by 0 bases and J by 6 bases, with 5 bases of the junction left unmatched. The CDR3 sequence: CASSLDTGGFNEQFF. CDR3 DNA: TGTGCCAGCAGCTTGGACACGGGGGGGTTCAATGAGCAGTTCTTC.

The chain's CDR3 is CATRQGEYEQYF. Here the CDR3 DNA reads TGTGCCACCCGACAGGGGGAGTACGAGCAGTACTTC. The chain uses TRBV10-3 and TRBJ2-7; 9 nucleotides align to TRBD1. From germline, CDR1 is ENHRY and CDR2 SYGVKD. The trim removed 10 bases at V and 4 bases at J, leaving 5 bases unmatched. The CDR3 covers 12 residues.

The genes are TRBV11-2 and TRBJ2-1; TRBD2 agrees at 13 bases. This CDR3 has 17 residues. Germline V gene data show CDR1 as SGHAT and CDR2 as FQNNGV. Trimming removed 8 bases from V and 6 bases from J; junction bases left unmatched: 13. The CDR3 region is CASSRSLTSGGRNEQFF. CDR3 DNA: TGTGCCAGCTCTCGCTCACTGACTAGCGGGGGGCGCAATGAGCAGTTCTTC.

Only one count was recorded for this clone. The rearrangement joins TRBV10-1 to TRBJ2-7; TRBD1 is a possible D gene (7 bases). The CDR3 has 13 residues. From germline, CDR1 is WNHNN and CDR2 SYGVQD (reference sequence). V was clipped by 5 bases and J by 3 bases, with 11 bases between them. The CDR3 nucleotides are TGCGCCAGCAGTCAGGGGGGTGGCTACGAGCAGTACTTC. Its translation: CASSQGGGYEQYF.

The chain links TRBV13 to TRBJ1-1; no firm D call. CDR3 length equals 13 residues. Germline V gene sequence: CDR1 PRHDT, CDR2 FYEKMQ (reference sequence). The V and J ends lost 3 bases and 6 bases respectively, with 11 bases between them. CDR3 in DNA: TGTGCCAGCAGCTTTGGGAGGAGCCCTGAAGCTTTCTTT. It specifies CASSFGRSPEAFF.

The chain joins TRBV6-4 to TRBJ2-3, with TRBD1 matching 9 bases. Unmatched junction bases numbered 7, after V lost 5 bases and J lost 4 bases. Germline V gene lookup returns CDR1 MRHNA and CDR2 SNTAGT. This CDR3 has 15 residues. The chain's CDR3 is CASSPARQGADTQYF. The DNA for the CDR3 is TGTGCCAGCAGTCCCGCGAGACAGGGGGCAGATACGCAGTATTTT.

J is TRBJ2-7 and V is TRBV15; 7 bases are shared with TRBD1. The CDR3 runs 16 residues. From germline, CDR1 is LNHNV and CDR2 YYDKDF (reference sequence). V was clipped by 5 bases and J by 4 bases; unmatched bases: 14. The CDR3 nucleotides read TGTGCCACCAGCCCAAAGGGGGCAGGGGAAGGGTACGAGCAGTACTTC. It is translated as CATSPKGAGEGYEQYF. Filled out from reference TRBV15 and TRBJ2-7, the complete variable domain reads DAMVIQNPRYQVTQFGKPVTLSCSQTLNHNVMYWYQQKSSQAPKLLFHYYDKDFNNEADTPDNFQSRRPNTSFCFLDIRSPGLGDTAMYLCATSPKGAGEGYEQYFGPGTRLTVT.

CDR3 loop: CASSFLAGLSGANVLTF. For the CDR3, the DNA is TGTGCCAGCAGCTTCCTAGCGGGGCTCTCTGGGGCCAACGTCCTGACTTTC. V is TRBV5-6 and J is TRBJ2-6; 9 nucleotides align to TRBD2. V gave up 2 bases and J gave up 0 bases; unmatched junction bases: 3. Germline loops: CDR1 SGHDT, CDR2 YYEEEE. This CDR3 has 17 residues.

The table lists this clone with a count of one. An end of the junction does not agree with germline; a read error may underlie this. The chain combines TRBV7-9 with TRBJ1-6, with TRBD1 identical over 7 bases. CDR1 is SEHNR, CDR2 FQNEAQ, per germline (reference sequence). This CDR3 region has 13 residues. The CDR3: CSSSPTGMSPLHF. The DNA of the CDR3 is TGTTCCAGCAGCCCGACAGGGATGTCACCCCTCCACTTT.

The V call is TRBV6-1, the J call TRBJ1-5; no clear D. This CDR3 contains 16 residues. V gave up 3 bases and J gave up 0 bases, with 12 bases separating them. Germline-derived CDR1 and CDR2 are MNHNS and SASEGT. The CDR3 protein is CASSDPAGYSNQPQHF. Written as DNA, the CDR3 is TGTGCCAGCAGTGATCCAGCGGGCTATAGCAATCAGCCCCAGCATTTT.

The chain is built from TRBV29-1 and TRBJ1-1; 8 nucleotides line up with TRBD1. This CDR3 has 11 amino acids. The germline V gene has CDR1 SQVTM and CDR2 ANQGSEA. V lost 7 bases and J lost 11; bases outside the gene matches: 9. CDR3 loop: CSGGQGLSAFF. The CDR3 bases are TGCAGCGGTGGACAGGGTCTTAGCGCTTTCTTT.

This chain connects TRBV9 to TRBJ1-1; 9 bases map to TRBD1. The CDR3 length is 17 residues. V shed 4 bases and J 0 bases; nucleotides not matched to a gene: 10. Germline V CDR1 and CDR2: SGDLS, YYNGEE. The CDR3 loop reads CASSSHVTGGMNTEAFF. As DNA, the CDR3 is TGTGCCAGCAGCTCCCACGTGACAGGGGGAATGAACACTGAAGCTTTCTTT. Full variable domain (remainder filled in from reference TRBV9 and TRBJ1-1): DSGVTQTPKHLITATGQRVTLRCSPRSGDLSVYWYQQSLDQGLQFLIQYYNGEERAKGNILERFSAQQFPDLHSELNLSSLELGDSALYFCASSSHVTGGMNTEAFFGQGTRLTVV.

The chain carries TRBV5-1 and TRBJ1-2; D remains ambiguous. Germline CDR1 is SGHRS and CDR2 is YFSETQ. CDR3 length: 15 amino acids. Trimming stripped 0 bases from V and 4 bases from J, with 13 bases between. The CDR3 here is CASSLGVFSSYGYTF. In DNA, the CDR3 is TGCGCCAGCAGCTTGGGGGTGTTCTCTAGCTATGGCTACACCTTC.

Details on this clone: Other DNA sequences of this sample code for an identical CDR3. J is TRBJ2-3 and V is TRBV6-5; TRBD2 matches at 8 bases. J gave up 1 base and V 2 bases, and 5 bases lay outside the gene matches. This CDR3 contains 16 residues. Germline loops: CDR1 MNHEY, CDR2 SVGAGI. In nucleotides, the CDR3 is TGTGCCAGCAGTTACGTGCGGGGGGCCCGCACAGATACGCAGTATTTT. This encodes CASSYVRGARTDTQYF.

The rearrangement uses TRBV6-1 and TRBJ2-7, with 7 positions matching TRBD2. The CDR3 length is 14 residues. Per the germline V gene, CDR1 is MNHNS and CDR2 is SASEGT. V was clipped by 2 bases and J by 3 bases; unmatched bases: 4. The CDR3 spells CASSEQAGRYEQYF. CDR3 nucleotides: TGTGCCAGCAGTGAACAAGCGGGGCGCTACGAGCAGTACTTC.

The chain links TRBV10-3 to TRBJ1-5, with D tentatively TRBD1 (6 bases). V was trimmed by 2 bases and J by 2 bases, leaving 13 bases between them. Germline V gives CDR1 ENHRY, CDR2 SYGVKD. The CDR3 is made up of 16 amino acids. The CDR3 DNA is TGTGCCATCAGTGAGAGCGGGGGCGCAGGCAATCAGCCCCAGCATTTT. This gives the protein CAISESGGAGNQPQHF.

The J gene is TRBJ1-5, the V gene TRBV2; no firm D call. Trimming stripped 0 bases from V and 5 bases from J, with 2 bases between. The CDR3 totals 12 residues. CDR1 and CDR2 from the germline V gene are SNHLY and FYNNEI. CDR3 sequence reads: CASSEADQPQHF. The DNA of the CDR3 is TGTGCCAGCAGTGAAGCCGATCAGCCCCAGCATTTT.

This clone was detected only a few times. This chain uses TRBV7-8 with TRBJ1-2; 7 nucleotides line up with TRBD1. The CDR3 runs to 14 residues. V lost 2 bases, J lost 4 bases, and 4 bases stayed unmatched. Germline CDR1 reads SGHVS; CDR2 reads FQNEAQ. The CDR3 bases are TGTGCCAGCAGCTTAAGGGACAGCTCCTATGGCTACACCTTC. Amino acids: CASSLRDSSYGYTF.

CDR3 protein: CASISRVLQETQYF. DNA of the CDR3: TGTGCCAGCATCTCGAGGGTCCTCCAAGAGACCCAGTACTTC. The chain uses TRBV6-1 and TRBJ2-5, with a tentative D call TRBD2 (5 bases). This CDR3 comprises 14 residues. Germline loops: CDR1 MNHNS, CDR2 SASEGT. The V and J ends lost 7 bases and 1 base respectively, with 13 bases between them.

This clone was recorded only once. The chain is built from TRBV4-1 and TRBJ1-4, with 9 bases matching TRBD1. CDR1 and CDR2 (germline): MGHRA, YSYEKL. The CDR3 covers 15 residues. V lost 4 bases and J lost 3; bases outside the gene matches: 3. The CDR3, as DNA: TGCGCCAGCAGCCCGACAGGGGGTTCTAATGAAAAACTGTTTTTT. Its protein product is CASSPTGGSNEKLFF.

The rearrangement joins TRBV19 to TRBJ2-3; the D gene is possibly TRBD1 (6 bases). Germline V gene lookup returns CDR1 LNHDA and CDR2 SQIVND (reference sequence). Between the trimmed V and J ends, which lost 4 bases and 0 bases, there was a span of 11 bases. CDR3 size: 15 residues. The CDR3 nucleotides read TGTGCCAGTAGTAGACCGACAGGCAGCACAGATACGCAGTATTTT. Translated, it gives CASSRPTGSTDTQYF.

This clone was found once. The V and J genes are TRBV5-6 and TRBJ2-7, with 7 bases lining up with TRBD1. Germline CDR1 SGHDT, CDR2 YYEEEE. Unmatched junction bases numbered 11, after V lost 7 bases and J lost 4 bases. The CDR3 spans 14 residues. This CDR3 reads CASGVRGYIYEQYF. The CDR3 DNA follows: TGTGCCAGCGGTGTCAGGGGGTATATTTACGAGCAGTACTTC.

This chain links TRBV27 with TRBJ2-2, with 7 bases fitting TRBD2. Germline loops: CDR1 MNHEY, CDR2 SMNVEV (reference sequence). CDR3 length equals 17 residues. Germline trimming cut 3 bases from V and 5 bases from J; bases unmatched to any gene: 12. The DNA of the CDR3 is TGTGCCAGCAGTTTGACTCGGCTGGGGGGGTATACCGGGGAGCTGTTTTTT. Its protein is CASSLTRLGGYTGELFF.